This T cell receptor (beta chain) was captured in a study of T-cell memory formation after mild COVID-19. Overall study findings and caveats: Clones contracting day 15 to 85 were balanced CD4/CD8; later expanders leaned CD4+.

5'RACE with constant-segment primers yielded barcoded, UMI-tagged TCR alpha and TCR beta cDNA libraries. One entry per CDR3 protein results from TCRdb running MiXCR on the 5' RACE reads. The sample holds 150,000 to 200,000 distinct CDR3 sequences, approximately 14% seen once. This clonotype was seen ten or more times. Its target is not known. The TCR sequence derives from an adult woman who had mild COVID-19 (a few samples of this study predate the infection). Cell type and time point are not known. Sequencing was performed on PBMCs or a T cell subset sorted from them (not recorded which).

The CDR3 reads CASSLEGQGTAYGYTF. The CDR3 coding sequence is TGTGCCAGCAGTTTAGAGGGGCAGGGAACCGCCTATGGCTACACCTTC. The chain employs TRBV27 and TRBJ1-2; D possibly corresponds to TRBD1 (5 bases). The germline V and J ends were trimmed by 2 bases and 4 bases, with 17 bases remaining between them. CDR3 size: 16 residues. Per germline, CDR1 MNHEY and CDR2 SMNVEV (reference sequence).